This entry lists 4 T cell receptor beta chains sequenced from one sample in a study of graft-versus-host responses after intestinal transplantation. Generated by immunoSEQ multiplex PCR, the TCRdb table keeps only in-frame clones and is missing some. The sample has 45,000 or so clones, about 91% seen once; the top ten hold roughly 4.5%. The sequencing used PBMCs, collected 524 days after transplant. All receptors come from a human patient who received an intestinal transplant, so some T cells may come from the graft donor.

This rearrangement joins TRBV5-1 to TRBJ2-3; 9 bases map to TRBD1. Germline CDR1 reads SGHRS; CDR2 reads YFSETQ. V trimming: 2 bases; J trimming: 3 bases; junction bases outside the gene matches: 7. The CDR3 sequence is 16 residues long. The CDR3 sequence is CASSFTGTGRTDTQYF. The CDR3 nucleotides read TGCGCCAGCAGCTTCACCGGGACAGGGAGGACAGATACGCAGTATTTT.

The rearrangement uses TRBV13 and TRBJ2-3, with 8 bases matching TRBD1. The V gene end was trimmed by 3 bases and the J gene end by 2 bases; junction bases not matched to a gene: 4. Germline CDR1 reads PRHDT; CDR2 reads FYEKMQ (reference sequence). The CDR3 totals 15 residues. The CDR3 loop is CASSFTGGLTDTQYF. The CDR3 coding sequence is TGTGCCAGCAGCTTTACAGGGGGTCTCACAGATACGCAGTATTTT.

The chain is built from TRBV7-9 and TRBJ2-1, with D perhaps matching TRBD1 (6 bases). V lost 6 bases and J 9 bases, leaving 9 bases between the germline ends. In germline, CDR1 is SEHNR, CDR2 FQNEAQ (reference sequence). This CDR3 is 11 amino acids long. DNA of the CDR3: TGTGCCAGCAGGGAACAGGGTGAGCAGTTCTTC. It encodes CASREQGEQFF.

The J gene is TRBJ2-3, the V gene TRBV5-1, with 11 nucleotides matching TRBD2. This CDR3 spans 17 amino acids. Germline V gene sequence: CDR1 SGHRS, CDR2 YFSETQ. J lost 6 bases, V lost 5 bases, and 14 bases had no gene match. This CDR3 reads CASRLLATSGRADTQYF. CDR3 nucleotide sequence: TGCGCCAGCAGACTACTGGCTACTAGCGGGAGAGCGGATACGCAGTATTTT.